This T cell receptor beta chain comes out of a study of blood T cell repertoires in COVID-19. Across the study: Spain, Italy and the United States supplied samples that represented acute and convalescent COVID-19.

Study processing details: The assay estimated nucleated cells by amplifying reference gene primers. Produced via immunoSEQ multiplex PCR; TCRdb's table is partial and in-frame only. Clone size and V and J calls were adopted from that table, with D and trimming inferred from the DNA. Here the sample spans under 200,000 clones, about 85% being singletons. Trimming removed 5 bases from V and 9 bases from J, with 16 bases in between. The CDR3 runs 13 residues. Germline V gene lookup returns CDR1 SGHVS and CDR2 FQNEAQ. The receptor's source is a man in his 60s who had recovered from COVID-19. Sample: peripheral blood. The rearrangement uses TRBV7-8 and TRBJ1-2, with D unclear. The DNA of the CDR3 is TGTGCCAGCAGCCAGGATTCGGGGATGCGCTACACCTTC. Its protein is CASSQDSGMRYTF.